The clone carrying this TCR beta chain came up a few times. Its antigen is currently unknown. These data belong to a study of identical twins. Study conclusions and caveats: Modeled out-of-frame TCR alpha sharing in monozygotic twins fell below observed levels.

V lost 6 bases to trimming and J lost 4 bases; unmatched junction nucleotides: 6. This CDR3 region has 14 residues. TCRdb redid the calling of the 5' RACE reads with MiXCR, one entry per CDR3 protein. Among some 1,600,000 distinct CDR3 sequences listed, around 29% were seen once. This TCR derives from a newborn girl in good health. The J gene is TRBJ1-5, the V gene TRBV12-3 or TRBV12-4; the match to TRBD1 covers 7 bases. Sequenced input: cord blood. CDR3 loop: CASRAAGGNQPQHF. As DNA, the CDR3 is TGTGCCAGCAGGGCGGCAGGGGGGAATCAGCCCCAGCATTTT.